Presented here are 24 T cell receptor beta chains from one specimen sequenced in a study of blood T cell repertoires in COVID-19. Profiled with immunoSEQ multiplex PCR; TCRdb holds only in-frame clones, not every one. Among over 95,000 clones listed, over 75% were seen once. Source material: peripheral blood. The receptors shown here come from a man aged 50 to 59 with acute or convalescent COVID-19.

This clone was found many times. The gene calls are TRBV9 and TRBJ1-3; 11 bases align to TRBD1. The CDR3 length is 19 residues. Unmatched junction bases numbered 11, after V lost 0 bases and J lost 3 bases. CDR1 and CDR2 from the germline V gene are SGDLS and YYNGEE. The CDR3 DNA sequence: TGTGCCAGCAGCGTAGCCTTTAGCGGGACAGGGGGGAATGGAAACACCATATATTTT. Translating it yields CASSVAFSGTGGNGNTIYF.

The gene calls are TRBV29-1 and TRBJ1-1; 8 bases align to TRBD1. The CDR3 runs to 15 residues. V dropped 4 bases and J dropped 3; count of bases not matched to a gene: 10. Germline CDR1 is SQVTM and CDR2 is ANQGSEA. CDR3 DNA: TGCAGCGTTGGAGAAGTCAGGGGGCTTGACACTGAAGCTTTCTTT. Protein sequence: CSVGEVRGLDTEAFF.

The chain links TRBV30 to TRBJ1-1; D remains unclear. The germline V and J ends were trimmed by 0 bases and 3 bases, with 8 bases remaining between them. The CDR3 totals 13 residues. In germline, CDR1 is GTSNPN, CDR2 SVGIG (reference sequence). Here the CDR3 DNA reads TGTGCCTGGAGTGTACTACTGGACACTGAAGCTTTCTTT. This encodes CAWSVLLDTEAFF. Looking up the rest from reference TRBV30 and TRBJ1-1 gives the full variable domain: SQTIHQWPATLVQPVGSPLSLECTVEGTSNPNLYWYRQAAGRGLQLLFYSVGIGQISSEVPQNLSASRPQDRQFILSSKKLLLSDSGFYLCAWSVLLDTEAFFGQGTRLTVV.

V is TRBV11-1 and J is TRBJ2-6; possible D gene TRBD1, 5 bases. Germline V gives CDR1 SGHAT, CDR2 FQDESV (reference sequence). The CDR3 spans 16 residues. Trimming pared 1 base from V and 2 bases from J, leaving 9 bases between. The chain's CDR3 is CASSLGQGAGANVLTF. CDR3 DNA sequence: TGTGCCAGCAGCTTAGGCCAGGGTGCTGGGGCCAACGTCCTGACTTTC.

This clone was detected only once. J is TRBJ1-1 and V is TRBV6-1; the match to TRBD1 covers 10 bases. After removal of 1 base from V and 3 bases from J, the junction contained 2 bases not matched to a gene. The CDR3 has 15 residues. Per germline, CDR1 MNHNS and CDR2 SASEGT. The CDR3 region has the DNA TGTGCCAGCAGTGAAGGGGACAGGGGATACACTGAAGCTTTCTTT. It is translated as CASSEGDRGYTEAFF.

The gene calls are TRBV11-3 and TRBJ2-1; 13 bases match TRBD2. V lost 3 bases to trimming and J lost 2 bases; unmatched junction nucleotides: 7. Germline V gene data show CDR1 as SGHNT and CDR2 as YENEEA. CDR3 length equals 18 residues. CDR3 in DNA: TGTGCCAGCAGCTTGGGGACTAGCGGGGTTGGGGCCTACAATGAGCAGTTCTTC. Protein sequence: CASSLGTSGVGAYNEQFF.

This chain joins TRBV7-8 and TRBJ1-6, with 8 bases that match TRBD1. Germline-derived CDR1 and CDR2 are SGHVS and FQNEAQ. There are 16 residues in the CDR3. V was clipped by 5 bases and J by 6 bases; unmatched bases: 9. The DNA of the CDR3 is TGTGCCAGCAGCGCCTTGGGACAGGTTTTTAATTCACCCCTCCACTTT. This codes for CASSALGQVFNSPLHF.

V gene TRBV2 combines with J gene TRBJ2-7, with 11 bases aligning to TRBD1. The J segment lost 4 bases and the V segment lost 11 bases, leaving 4 bases of the junction unmatched. Germline V gene data show CDR1 as SNHLY and CDR2 as FYNNEI. The CDR3 length is 12 residues. The CDR3 loop is CAVGQGAYEQYV. The CDR3 DNA reads as TGTGCCGTCGGACAGGGGGCTTACGAGCAGTACGTC.

In regard to this clone: Additional DNA sequences in this sample encode the identical CDR3. V is TRBV2 and J is TRBJ1-1; 7 bases match TRBD1. This CDR3 is 15 amino acids long. CDR1 is SNHLY, CDR2 FYNNEI, per germline. J gave up 1 base and V 7 bases, and 9 bases lay outside the gene matches. CDR3 in DNA: TGTGCCAGCACTCTACAGGGGAGCGCGAACACTGAAGCTTTCTTT. Protein sequence: CASTLQGSANTEAFF. Supplemented by reference TRBV2 and TRBJ1-1, the full variable domain reads EPEVTQTPSHQVTQMGQEVILRCVPISNHLYFYWYRQILGQKVEFLVSFYNNEISEKSEIFDDQFSVERPDGSNFTLKIRSTKLEDSAMYFCASTLQGSANTEAFFGQGTRLTVV.

This rearrangement joins TRBV4-1 to TRBJ1-3; 7 nucleotides align to TRBD1. This CDR3 has 17 amino acids. Germline values: CDR1 MGHRA, CDR2 YSYEKL. The trim removed 0 bases at V and 0 bases at J, leaving 5 bases unmatched. CDR3 in DNA: TGCGCCAGCAGCCAAGAATGGCCAGGGGGCTCTGGAAACACCATATATTTT. The encoded protein is CASSQEWPGGSGNTIYF.

The chain links TRBV29-1 to TRBJ1-1; TRBD1 might be the D (6 bases). The CDR3 spans 14 residues. V lost 3 bases and J 1 base, leaving 12 bases between the germline ends. Germline CDR1 and CDR2: SQVTM and ANQGSEA. CDR3 region: CSVDPTGSNTEAFF. Here the CDR3 DNA reads TGCAGCGTTGACCCGACAGGATCGAACACTGAAGCTTTCTTT.

This chain uses TRBV5-1 with TRBJ1-1, with D perhaps matching TRBD1 (6 bases). V gave up 0 bases and J gave up 1 base, with 13 bases separating them. The germline gives CDR1 SGHRS, CDR2 YFSETQ. The CDR3 runs 16 residues. The CDR3 DNA sequence: TGCGCCAGCAGCTTGGAACAGGGCCAAAGGAACACTGAAGCTTTCTTT. It yields the protein CASSLEQGQRNTEAFF. The full variable domain, with the rest looked up from reference TRBV5-1 and TRBJ1-1, is KAGVTQTPRYLIKTRGQQVTLSCSPISGHRSVSWYQQTPGQGLQFLFEYFSETQRNKGNFPGRFSGRQFSNSRSEMNVSTLELGDSALYLCASSLEQGQRNTEAFFGQGTRLTVV.

The V call is TRBV5-1, the J call TRBJ2-7, with D tentatively TRBD2 (5 bases). Germline V gene lookup returns CDR1 SGHRS and CDR2 YFSETQ. The CDR3 has 12 residues. V was trimmed by 7 bases and J by 0 bases, leaving 8 bases between them. The CDR3 protein is CASEGPSYEQYV. In DNA, the CDR3 is TGCGCCAGCGAGGGTCCCTCCTACGAGCAGTACGTC.

The chain is built from TRBV9 and TRBJ1-2; D gene unclear. The V gene's germline CDR1 is SGDLS and CDR2 YYNGEE. This CDR3 comprises 11 residues. Trimming stripped 1 base from V and 10 bases from J, with 8 bases between. The CDR3 protein is CASSVQQSYTF. CDR3 sequence (DNA): TGTGCCAGCAGCGTACAACAGTCCTACACCTTC.

The chain carries TRBV5-1 and TRBJ1-1; D call uncertain. This CDR3 has 11 residues. Germline lookup yields CDR1 SGHRS and CDR2 YFSETQ. The ends were cut back, 0 bases at V and 6 bases at J, with 3 bases in the middle. The CDR3 protein is CASSLGAEAFF. The CDR3 bases are TGCGCCAGCAGCTTGGGCGCTGAAGCTTTCTTT.

This chain uses TRBV5-1 with TRBJ2-2, with D perhaps TRBD2 (5 bases). The CDR3 loop spans 18 amino acids. Trimming removed 0 bases from V and 5 bases from J, with 20 bases in between. Per germline, CDR1 SGHRS and CDR2 YFSETQ. The CDR3 sequence: CASSLAGWADSSTGELFF. CDR3 sequence (DNA): TGCGCCAGCAGCTTGGCCGGTTGGGCGGACTCTTCTACCGGGGAGCTGTTTTTT.

The V gene is TRBV12-3 or TRBV12-4, the J gene TRBJ1-6, with D unclear. With 1 base removed from V and 8 bases from J, the gap between germline ends came to 6 bases. The CDR3 length is 13 residues. CDR3 bases: TGTGCCAGCAGTTTAGTTGCAGATTCACCCCTCCACTTT. Translated, it gives CASSLVADSPLHF.

The V call is TRBV27, the J call TRBJ1-6, with TRBD1 as a possible D gene (6 bases). Germline V gene lookup returns CDR1 MNHEY and CDR2 SMNVEV (reference sequence). CDR3 length: 15 amino acids. V shed 3 bases and J shed 6 bases, with 12 bases lying between them. CDR3 residues: CASSFQGFGNSPLHF. The CDR3, as DNA: TGTGCCAGCAGTTTCCAGGGGTTCGGTAATTCACCCCTCCACTTT.

The rearrangement uses TRBV14 and TRBJ2-3, with D possibly TRBD1 on 6 matching bases. The CDR3 is 14 amino acids. V lost 4 bases to trimming and J lost 4 bases, with 12 bases between them. CDR1 is SGHDN, CDR2 FVKESK, per germline. This chain's CDR3 is CASSRTVEADTQYF. The CDR3 DNA reads as TGTGCCAGCAGCCGGACAGTGGAGGCAGATACGCAGTATTTT.

The rearrangement uses TRBV7-2 and TRBJ2-3; D might be TRBD2 (6 bases). Germline CDR1 SGHTA, CDR2 FQGNSA. The length of the CDR3 is 17 residues. The germline V and J ends were trimmed by 1 base and 5 bases, with 19 bases remaining between them. This chain's CDR3 is CASSLGEAGPRRDTQYF. The CDR3 coding sequence is TGTGCCAGCAGCTTAGGTGAGGCGGGGCCCCGACGAGATACGCAGTATTTT.

This chain connects TRBV2 to TRBJ1-1; D ambiguous. Trimming removed 3 bases from V and 3 bases from J, with 11 bases in between. The germline V gene encodes CDR1 SNHLY and CDR2 FYNNEI. This CDR3 has 14 residues. The CDR3: CASSDGGGYTEAFF. As DNA, the CDR3 is TGTGCCAGCAGTGACGGCGGAGGCTACACTGAAGCTTTCTTT.

This rearrangement joins TRBV2 to TRBJ1-1; D is uncertain. The V end was cut by 7 bases, the J end by 3 bases, with 9 bases between. Per germline, CDR1 SNHLY and CDR2 FYNNEI. This CDR3 is built from 12 residues. The CDR3 nucleotides read TGTGCCAGCATGGGCGCCTACACTGAAGCTTTCTTT. Residues: CASMGAYTEAFF. Supplemented by reference TRBV2 and TRBJ1-1, the full variable domain reads EPEVTQTPSHQVTQMGQEVILRCVPISNHLYFYWYRQILGQKVEFLVSFYNNEISEKSEIFDDQFSVERPDGSNFTLKIRSTKLEDSAMYFCASMGAYTEAFFGQGTRLTVV.

The chain has TRBV7-2 and TRBJ1-1; no reliable D call. The CDR3 has 13 residues. V lost 5 bases, J lost 1 base, and 8 bases lay in between. Germline V lookup: CDR1 SGHTA, CDR2 FQGNSA. This CDR3 reads CASSPRQNTEAFF. The CDR3 DNA reads TGTGCCAGCAGCCCCAGACAGAACACTGAAGCTTTCTTT.

V is TRBV20-1 and J is TRBJ1-2; perhaps TRBD1 as D (5 bases). V lost 4 bases to trimming and J lost 7 bases, with 10 bases between them. CDR3 length: 11 amino acids. The germline V gene has CDR1 DFQATT and CDR2 SNEGSKA (reference sequence). CDR3 residues: CSATTQVGYTF. CDR3 in DNA: TGCAGTGCTACTACACAGGTTGGCTACACCTTC.